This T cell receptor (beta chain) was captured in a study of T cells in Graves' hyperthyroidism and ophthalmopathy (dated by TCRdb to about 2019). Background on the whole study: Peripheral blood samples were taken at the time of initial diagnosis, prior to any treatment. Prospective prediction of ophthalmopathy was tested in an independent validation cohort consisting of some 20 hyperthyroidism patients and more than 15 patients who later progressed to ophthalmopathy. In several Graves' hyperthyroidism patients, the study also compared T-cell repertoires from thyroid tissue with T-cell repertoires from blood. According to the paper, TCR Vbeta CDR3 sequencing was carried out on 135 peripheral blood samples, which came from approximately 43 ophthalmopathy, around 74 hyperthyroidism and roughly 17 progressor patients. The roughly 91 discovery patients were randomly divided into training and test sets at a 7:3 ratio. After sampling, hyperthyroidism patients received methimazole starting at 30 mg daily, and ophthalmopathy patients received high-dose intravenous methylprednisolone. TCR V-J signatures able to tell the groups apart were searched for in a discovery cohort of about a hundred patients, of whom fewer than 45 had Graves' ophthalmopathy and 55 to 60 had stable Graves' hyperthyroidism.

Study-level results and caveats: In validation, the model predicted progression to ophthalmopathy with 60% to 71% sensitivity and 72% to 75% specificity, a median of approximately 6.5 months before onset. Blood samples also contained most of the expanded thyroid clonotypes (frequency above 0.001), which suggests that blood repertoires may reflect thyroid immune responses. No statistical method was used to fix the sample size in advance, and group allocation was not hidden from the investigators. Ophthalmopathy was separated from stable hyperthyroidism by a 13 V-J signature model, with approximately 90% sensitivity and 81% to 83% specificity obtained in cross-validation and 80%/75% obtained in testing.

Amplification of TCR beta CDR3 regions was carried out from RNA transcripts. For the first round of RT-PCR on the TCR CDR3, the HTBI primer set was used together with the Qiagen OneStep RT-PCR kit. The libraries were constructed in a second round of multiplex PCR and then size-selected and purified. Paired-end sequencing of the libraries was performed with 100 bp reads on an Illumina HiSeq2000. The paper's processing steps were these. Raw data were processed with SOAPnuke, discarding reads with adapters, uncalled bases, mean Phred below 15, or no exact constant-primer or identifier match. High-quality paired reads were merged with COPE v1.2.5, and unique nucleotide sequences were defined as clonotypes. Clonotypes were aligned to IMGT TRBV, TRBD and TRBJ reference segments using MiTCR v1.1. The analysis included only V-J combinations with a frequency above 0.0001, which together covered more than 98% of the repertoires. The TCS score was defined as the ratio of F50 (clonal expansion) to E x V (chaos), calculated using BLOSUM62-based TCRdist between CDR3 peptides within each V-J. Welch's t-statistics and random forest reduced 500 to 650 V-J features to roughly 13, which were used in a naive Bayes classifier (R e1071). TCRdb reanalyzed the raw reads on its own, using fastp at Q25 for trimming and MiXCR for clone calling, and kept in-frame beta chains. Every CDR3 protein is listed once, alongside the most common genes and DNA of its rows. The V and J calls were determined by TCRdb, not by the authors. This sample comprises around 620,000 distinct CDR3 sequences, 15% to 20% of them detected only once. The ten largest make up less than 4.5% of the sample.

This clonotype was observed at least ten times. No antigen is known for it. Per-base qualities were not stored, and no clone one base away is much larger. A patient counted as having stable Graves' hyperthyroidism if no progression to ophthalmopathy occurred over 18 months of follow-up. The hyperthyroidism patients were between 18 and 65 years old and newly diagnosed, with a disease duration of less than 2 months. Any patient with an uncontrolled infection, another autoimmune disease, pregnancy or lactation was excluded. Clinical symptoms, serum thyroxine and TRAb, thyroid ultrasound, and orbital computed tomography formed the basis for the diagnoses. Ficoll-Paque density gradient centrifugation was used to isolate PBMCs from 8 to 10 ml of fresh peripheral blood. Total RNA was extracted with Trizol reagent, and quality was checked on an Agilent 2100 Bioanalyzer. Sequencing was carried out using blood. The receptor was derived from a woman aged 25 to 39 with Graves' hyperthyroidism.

The CDR3 protein: CASLSLSSYNEQFF. The sequenced DNA: TGTGCCAGCCTCTCTCTTAGCTCCTACAATGAGCAGTTCTTC. The chain is encoded by TRBV28 joined to TRBJ2-1; confidence is insufficient to name the D gene. V lost 8 bases and J lost 0 bases; the stretch between them is 11 bases long. The CDR3, cysteine through phenylalanine, is 14 amino acids long. The DNA shown is the 42-base CDR3, in frame from base 1. The germline V gene specifies MDHEN as CDR1 and SYDVKM as CDR2.